The present T cell receptor (beta chain) was sequenced within a study of OX40 agonist ivuxolimab in advanced cancers. On the study more broadly: Patients received intravenous ivuxolimab every 2 weeks at 0.01 to 10 mg/kg. Points from the study as a whole: Certain nonresponders likewise exhibited a low normalized T-cell clonal expansion. Determination of antigen specificity was not performed for the expanded peripheral T cells.

Libraries were prepared by immunoSEQ multiplex PCR; TCRdb keeps only in-frame clonotypes and omits some of them. In the table there are roughly 84,000 clones, over 70% of which are singletons. Concerning this clone: Its target is unknown.

Autoimmune disease history or systemic immunosuppression meant exclusion. Germline V gives CDR1 SGHRS, CDR2 YFSETQ. The CDR3 totals 16 residues. With 1 base clipped from V and 1 base from J, the junction kept 4 bases outside the gene matches. The TCR was taken from an adult with an advanced solid tumor such as melanoma, head and neck, liver or kidney cancer. This rearrangement joins TRBV5-1 to TRBJ2-1; 8 nucleotides match TRBD2. The sequences come from CD4+ or CD8+ T cells sorted from blood, collected in a trial of the OX40 agonist ivuxolimab. CDR3 amino acids: CASSLSAGGSYNEQFF. CDR3 DNA sequence: TGCGCCAGCAGCTTGTCGGCGGGGGGTTCCTACAATGAGCAGTTCTTC.